A single sample is the source of the 27 T cell receptor beta chains below, sequenced in a study of T cell repertoires in cytomegalovirus infection. TCRdb processed the reads anew with MiXCR; each CDR3 protein has one entry. The data hold more than 650,000 distinct CDR3 sequences, with approximately 40% observed a single time. The sequencing input was PBMCs. These receptors were obtained from a human donor in good health (CMV status not recorded). Some clones in this sample may be carry-over from other donors' samples.

A single count supports this clonotype. The junction departs from the called germline gene at one end, perhaps through a read error. The chain combines TRBV7-8 with TRBJ1-1; D is unresolved. Germline CDR1 reads SGHVS; CDR2 reads FQNEAQ. This CDR3 contains 15 residues. The CDR3 coding sequence is TGTGCCAGCATCTTAGCCGGCTCTGGAAACACTGAAGCTTTCTTT. It codes for CASILAGSGNTEAFF.

This clonotype was counted only a few times. V and J are TRBV10-3 and TRBJ1-5; D is ambiguous. CDR3 length: 13 residues. Looked up from germline, CDR1 is ENHRY and CDR2 is SYGVKD. Trimming took 5 bases from V and 5 from J, leaving 10 bases between them. The CDR3 region has the DNA TGTGCCATCAGTTGGTCCCCCGATCAGCCCCAGCATTTT. This codes for CAISWSPDQPQHF.

The chain uses TRBV28 and TRBJ2-6; D call uncertain. Germline lookup yields CDR1 MDHEN and CDR2 SYDVKM. V shed 9 bases and J shed 0 bases, with 12 bases lying between them. The CDR3 loop spans 15 amino acids. CDR3 DNA sequence: TGTGCCAGTATAGGCTGGTCCTCTGGGGCCAACGTCCTGACTTTC. Amino acid sequence: CASIGWSSGANVLTF.

Turning to this clonotype: This may be a read error: a much more frequent sequence differs by one nucleotide. The chain couples TRBV28 to TRBJ1-3; D remains ambiguous. The CDR3 covers 12 residues. CDR1 MDHEN and CDR2 SYDVKM come from the germline V gene. As DNA, the CDR3 is TGTGCCAGCAGTTCTCTCCCCTTGAACTTTGCCTTT. Residues: CASSSLPLNFAF.

This sequence joins TRBV20-1 and TRBJ2-3; D unclear. From germline, CDR1 is DFQATT and CDR2 SNEGSKA (reference sequence). The CDR3 consists of 12 residues. Trimming pared 5 bases from V and 6 bases from J, leaving 12 bases between. CDR3: CSAPSQPDTQYF. In DNA, the CDR3 is TGCAGTGCTCCATCCCAGCCGGATACGCAGTATTTT.

The chain uses TRBV5-1 and TRBJ2-2; a weak D match, TRBD2 (6 bases). This CDR3 comprises 16 residues. The V gene's germline CDR1 is SGHRS and CDR2 YFSETQ. Trimming pared 4 bases from V and 5 bases from J, leaving 18 bases between. CDR3 sequence: CASSPGVLVKTGELFF. DNA of the CDR3: TGCGCCAGCAGCCCGGGGGTCTTGGTCAAGACCGGGGAGCTGTTTTTT.

With regard to this clonotype: A read error may account for a junction end that differs from germline. The chain combines TRBV4-2 with TRBJ1-2; TRBD1 matches 8 bases. The CDR3 contains 13 residues. Germline CDR1 LGHNA, CDR2 YNFKEQ. CDR3 sequence reads: CSSTTTGDYGYTF. CDR3 DNA sequence: TGTTCCAGCACTACGACAGGGGACTATGGCTACACCTTC.

This clonotype has a handful of counts. The chain links TRBV7-9 to TRBJ1-6, with TRBD1 as a possible D gene (5 bases). Germline CDR1 is SEHNR and CDR2 is FQNEAQ (reference sequence). The V and J ends lost 1 base and 7 bases respectively, with 11 bases between them. The CDR3 extends over 15 amino acids. CDR3 sequence reads: CASSLDGAGNSPLHF. CDR3 coding DNA: TGTGCCAGCAGCTTAGATGGGGCTGGGAATTCACCCCTCCACTTT.

A few counts support this clonotype. The rearrangement joins TRBV6-6 to TRBJ1-2, with 10 bases aligning to TRBD1. CDR1 and CDR2 from the germline V gene are MNHNY and SVGAGI (reference sequence). This CDR3 is built from 15 residues. J gave up 3 bases and V 4 bases, and 5 bases lay outside the gene matches. For the CDR3, the DNA is TGTGCCAGCAGTTTGGGACAGGGGATTGACTATGGCTACACCTTC. Its translation: CASSLGQGIDYGYTF.

A few counts support this clonotype. V gene TRBV28 combines with J gene TRBJ2-7; either TRBD1 or TRBD2 may fit D (5 bases each). Trimming cost V 2 bases and J 9 bases, with 11 bases left between them. The length of the CDR3 is 12 residues. Germline V gene data show CDR1 as MDHEN and CDR2 as SYDVKM. The CDR3 region is CASSLPPRGQYF. In DNA form, the CDR3 reads TGTGCCAGCAGTTTACCGCCGAGGGGGCAGTACTTC.

In this sample, this clonotype turned up a few times. This CDR3 reads CASNTPGGNEKLFF. The CDR3 nucleotides are TGTGCCAGTAATACACCTGGGGGGAATGAAAAACTGTTTTTT. The chain recombines TRBV19 with TRBJ1-4, with D possibly matching TRBD1 (5 bases). The CDR3 consists of 14 residues. CDR1 and CDR2 from the germline V gene are LNHDA and SQIVND (reference sequence). V gave up 7 bases and J gave up 5 bases, with 14 bases separating them.

This clonotype was seen repeatedly, ten times or more. This chain joins TRBV7-9 and TRBJ1-4, with D possibly matching TRBD1 (5 bases). The germline V and J ends were trimmed by 5 bases and 2 bases, with 15 bases remaining between them. The CDR3 totals 16 residues. In germline, CDR1 is SEHNR, CDR2 FQNEAQ (reference sequence). CDR3 nucleotide sequence: TGTGCCAGCAGCCCCAAAGAGGGGAGTACTAATGAAAAACTGTTTTTT. Its protein is CASSPKEGSTNEKLFF.

This rearrangement joins TRBV7-9 to TRBJ1-6, with D maybe TRBD1 (6 bases). The CDR3 totals 15 residues. CDR1 and CDR2 (germline): SEHNR, FQNEAQ (reference sequence). Trimming stripped 1 base from V and 7 bases from J, with 11 bases between. CDR3 residues: CASSLEGGWNSPLHF. CDR3 DNA sequence: TGTGCCAGCAGCTTAGAAGGGGGGTGGAATTCACCCCTCCACTTT.

Details on this clonotype: This clone may be a read error of a much larger clone one base away. The chain is built from TRBV6-5 and TRBJ2-1; D is unresolved. Germline CDR1 reads MNHEY; CDR2 reads SVGAGI. V lost 5 bases, J lost 5 bases, and 4 bases lay in between. The CDR3 consists of 11 residues. CDR3 bases: TGTGCCAGCAGTCATCACAATGAGCAGTTCTTC. As protein: CASSHHNEQFF.

The rearrangement joins TRBV29-1 to TRBJ2-3; 10 bases map to TRBD2. From germline, CDR1 is SQVTM and CDR2 ANQGSEA. Unmatched junction bases numbered 11, after V lost 7 bases and J lost 4 bases. The CDR3 runs to 15 residues. The CDR3 region is CSGLRAGGWADTQYF. As DNA, the CDR3 is TGCAGCGGCCTACGAGCGGGAGGGTGGGCAGATACGCAGTATTTT.

To note about this clonotype: Sequence at one end of the junction differs from germline and may be a read error. This chain uses TRBV6-4 with TRBJ2-3; no reliable D call. The germline V gene has CDR1 MRHNA and CDR2 SNTAGT. The CDR3 extends over 13 amino acids. The CDR3: CARSDSPQDTQYF. CDR3 in DNA: TGTGCCAGAAGTGACTCTCCCCAGGATACGCAGTATTTT.

This clonotype has a handful of counts. J is TRBJ1-1 and V is TRBV7-2; possibly TRBD1 for D (6 bases). Germline CDR1 and CDR2: SGHTA and FQGNSA. The V end lost 1 base, the J end lost 6 bases, and 12 bases lay between the germline ends. The CDR3 consists of 14 residues. In nucleotides, the CDR3 is TGTGCCAGCAGCTTAGATAACAGGGTCTCTGAAGCTTTCTTT. Its translation: CASSLDNRVSEAFF.

This clonotype was observed a handful of times. The chain uses TRBV4-1 and TRBJ1-1; D might be TRBD1 (6 bases). This CDR3 is 14 amino acids long. V lost 4 bases and J lost 6, with 15 bases in between. Germline CDR1 reads MGHRA; CDR2 reads YSYEKL. The CDR3 sequence is CASSLGGVRPEAFF. The CDR3 bases are TGCGCCAGCAGCCTAGGGGGAGTCCGACCTGAAGCTTTCTTT.

The chain carries TRBV19 and TRBJ2-5, with 9 bases lining up with TRBD1. The CDR3 has 15 residues. Germline CDR1 LNHDA, CDR2 SQIVND (reference sequence). J gave up 5 bases and V 3 bases, and 7 bases lay outside the gene matches. Written as DNA, the CDR3 is TGTGCCAGTAGTATCCGGGACAGGGAAGGGGAGACCCAGTACTTC. It translates to CASSIRDREGETQYF. Based on the CDR3 plus reference TRBV19 and TRBJ2-5, the full variable domain is DGGITQSPKYLFRKEGQNVTLSCEQNLNHDAMYWYRQDPGQGLRLIYYSQIVNDFQKGDIAEGYSVSREKKESFPLTVTSAQKNPTAFYLCASSIRDREGETQYFGPGTRLLVL.

The J gene is TRBJ1-2, the V gene TRBV6-6; 7 bases align to TRBD1. Trimming removed 4 bases from V and 5 bases from J; junction bases left unmatched: 10. The CDR3 has 15 residues. Germline V lookup: CDR1 MNHNY, CDR2 SVGAGI (reference sequence). The CDR3 here is CASSSPDRVGYGYTF. DNA of the CDR3: TGTGCCAGCAGTTCTCCCGACAGGGTGGGTTATGGCTACACCTTC.

This clonotype was found many times. This chain uses TRBV7-8 with TRBJ2-7, with D perhaps matching TRBD1 (5 bases). The germline CDR1 and CDR2 sequences are SGHVS and FQNEAQ. CDR3 length: 11 residues. Trimming removed 1 base from V and 12 bases from J, with 10 bases in between. This CDR3 reads CASSLVQGLYF. The DNA of the CDR3 is TGTGCCAGCAGCTTAGTGCAGGGCCTGTACTTC.

The chain is built from TRBV19 and TRBJ2-2; the D gene is possibly TRBD1 (6 bases). The CDR3 runs to 14 residues. V lost 9 bases, J lost 0 bases, and 11 bases lay in between. Germline CDR1 reads LNHDA; CDR2 reads SQIVND (reference sequence). The CDR3 DNA reads TGTGCCAGCGGGGACATATCGAACACCGGGGAGCTGTTTTTT. Protein sequence: CASGDISNTGELFF. The full variable domain, completed using reference TRBV19 and TRBJ2-2, is DGGITQSPKYLFRKEGQNVTLSCEQNLNHDAMYWYRQDPGQGLRLIYYSQIVNDFQKGDIAEGYSVSREKKESFPLTVTSAQKNPTAFYLCASGDISNTGELFFGEGSRLTVL.

V is TRBV25-1 and J is TRBJ1-1, with D perhaps matching TRBD1 (6 bases). Germline CDR1 and CDR2: MGHDK and SYGVNS. V was clipped by 3 bases and J by 5 bases, with 10 bases between them. There are 13 residues in the CDR3. The CDR3 DNA follows: TGTGCCAGCAGTGATTACAGGGAAACTGAAGCTTTCTTT. This sequence encodes CASSDYRETEAFF.

This clonotype was detected once. A junction boundary mismatches the germline segment, possibly from a read error. The chain is built from TRBV14 and TRBJ2-1, with TRBD1 as a possible D gene (5 bases). Germline-derived CDR1 and CDR2 are SGHDN and FVKESK. The CDR3 consists of 14 residues. As DNA, the CDR3 is TGTGCCAGCAGGGCCGTGGGGCCCTACAATGAGCAGTTATTC. As protein: CASRAVGPYNEQLF.

In the case of this clonotype: An end of the junction differs from the germline gene, which may be a read error. V gene TRBV7-2 combines with J gene TRBJ1-5; TRBD1 might be the D (6 bases). Germline CDR1 reads SGHTA; CDR2 reads FQGNSA. The CDR3 runs to 16 residues. The CDR3 DNA reads as TGTGCCAGCAGCGTTCACAGGGCTTATAGCAATCAGCCCCGGCATTTT. As protein: CASSVHRAYSNQPRHF.

There are many counts of this clonotype. The chain has TRBV29-1 and TRBJ1-5; D unresolved. The V and J ends lost 4 bases and 6 bases respectively, with 10 bases between them. Germline V gives CDR1 SQVTM, CDR2 ANQGSEA. The CDR3 length is 12 residues. CDR3 DNA sequence: TGCAGCGTTGGAGCCTGGGGTCAGCCCCAGCATTTT. Translated, it gives CSVGAWGQPQHF. Based on the CDR3 plus reference TRBV29-1 and TRBJ1-5, the full variable domain is SAVISQKPSRDICQRGTSLTIQCQVDSQVTMMFWYRQQPGQSLTLIATANQGSEATYESGFVIDKFPISRPNLTFSTLTVSNMSPEDSSIYLCSVGAWGQPQHFGDGTRLSIL.

This chain joins TRBV28 and TRBJ2-7; the match to TRBD2 covers 10 bases. The J segment lost 6 bases and the V segment lost 2 bases, leaving 7 bases of the junction unmatched. The CDR3 totals 15 residues. From germline, CDR1 is MDHEN and CDR2 SYDVKM. CDR3 loop: CASSLTVAGGAEQYF. The CDR3 coding sequence is TGTGCCAGCAGTTTAACTGTAGCGGGAGGCGCCGAGCAGTACTTC.